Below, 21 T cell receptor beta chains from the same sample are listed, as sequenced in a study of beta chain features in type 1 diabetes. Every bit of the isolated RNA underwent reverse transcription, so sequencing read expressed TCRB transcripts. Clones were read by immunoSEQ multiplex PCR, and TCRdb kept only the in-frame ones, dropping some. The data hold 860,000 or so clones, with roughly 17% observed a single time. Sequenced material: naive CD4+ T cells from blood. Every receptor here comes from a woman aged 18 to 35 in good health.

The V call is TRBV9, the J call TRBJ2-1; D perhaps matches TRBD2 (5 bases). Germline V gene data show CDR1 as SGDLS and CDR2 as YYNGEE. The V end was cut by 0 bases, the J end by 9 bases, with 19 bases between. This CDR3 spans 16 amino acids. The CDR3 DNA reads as TGTGCCAGCAGCGTAGTAGCGTGGGCTACTTTAAGTGAGCAGTTCTTC. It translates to CASSVVAWATLSEQFF.

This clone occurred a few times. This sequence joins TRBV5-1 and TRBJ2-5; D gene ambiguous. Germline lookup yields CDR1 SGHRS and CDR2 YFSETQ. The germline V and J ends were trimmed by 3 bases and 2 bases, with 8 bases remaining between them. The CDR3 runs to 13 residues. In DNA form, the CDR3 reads TGCGCCAGCAGCTGGGCCGTTCAAGAGACCCAGTACTTC. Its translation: CASSWAVQETQYF.

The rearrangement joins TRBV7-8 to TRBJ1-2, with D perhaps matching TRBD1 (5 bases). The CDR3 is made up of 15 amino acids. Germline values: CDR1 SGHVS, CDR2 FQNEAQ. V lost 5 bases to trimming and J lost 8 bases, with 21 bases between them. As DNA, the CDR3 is TGTGCCAGCAGCGACACCGGGACGGCTTTAAGGGGCTACACCTTC. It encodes CASSDTGTALRGYTF.

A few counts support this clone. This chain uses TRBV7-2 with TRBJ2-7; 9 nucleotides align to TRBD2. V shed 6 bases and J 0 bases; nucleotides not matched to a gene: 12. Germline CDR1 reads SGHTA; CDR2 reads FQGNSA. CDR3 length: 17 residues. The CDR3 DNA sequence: TGTGCCAGCAGATCCCCGATGGGTAGCGGGAGCTCCTACGAGCAGTACTTC. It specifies CASRSPMGSGSSYEQYF.

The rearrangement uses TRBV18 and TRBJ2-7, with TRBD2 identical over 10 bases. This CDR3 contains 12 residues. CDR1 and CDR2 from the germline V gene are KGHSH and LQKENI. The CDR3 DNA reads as TGTGCAGCGGGGGGGAAGACGTACGAGCAGTACTTC. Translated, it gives CAAGGKTYEQYF.

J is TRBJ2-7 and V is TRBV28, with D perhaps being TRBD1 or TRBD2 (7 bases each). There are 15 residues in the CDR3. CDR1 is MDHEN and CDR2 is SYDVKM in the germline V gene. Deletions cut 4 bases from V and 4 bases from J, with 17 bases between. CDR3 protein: CASSSRARGGYEQYF. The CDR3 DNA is TGTGCCAGCAGTTCCCGGGCCAGGGGGGGATACGAGCAGTACTTC.

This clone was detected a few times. The CDR3 DNA follows: TGTGCCAGCAGCCACATGATCGCGTCAGGAAACACCATATATTTT. This encodes CASSHMIASGNTIYF. V usage is TRBV7-2 and J usage is TRBJ1-3, with D unresolved. The CDR3 runs to 15 residues. V shed 5 bases and J shed 4 bases, with 15 bases lying between them. Per germline, CDR1 SGHTA and CDR2 FQGNSA.

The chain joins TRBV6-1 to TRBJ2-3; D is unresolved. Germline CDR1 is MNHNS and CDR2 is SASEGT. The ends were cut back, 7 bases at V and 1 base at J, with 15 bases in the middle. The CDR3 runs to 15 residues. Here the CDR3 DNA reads TGTGCCAGCACCCCTAACTCGGTGGGCACAGATACGCAGTATTTT. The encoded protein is CASTPNSVGTDTQYF.

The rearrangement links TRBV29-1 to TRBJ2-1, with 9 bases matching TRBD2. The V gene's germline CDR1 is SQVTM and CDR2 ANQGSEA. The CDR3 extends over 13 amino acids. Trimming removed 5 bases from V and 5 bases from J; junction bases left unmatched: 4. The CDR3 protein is CSVHGTSNNEQFF. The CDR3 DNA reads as TGCAGCGTTCACGGGACTAGCAACAATGAGCAGTTCTTC.

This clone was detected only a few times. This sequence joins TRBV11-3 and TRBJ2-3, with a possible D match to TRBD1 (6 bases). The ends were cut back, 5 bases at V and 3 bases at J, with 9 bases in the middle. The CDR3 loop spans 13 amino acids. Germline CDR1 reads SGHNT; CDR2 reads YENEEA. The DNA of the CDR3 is TGTGCCAGCAGCCCAGGGGTGACAGATACGCAGTATTTT. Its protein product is CASSPGVTDTQYF.

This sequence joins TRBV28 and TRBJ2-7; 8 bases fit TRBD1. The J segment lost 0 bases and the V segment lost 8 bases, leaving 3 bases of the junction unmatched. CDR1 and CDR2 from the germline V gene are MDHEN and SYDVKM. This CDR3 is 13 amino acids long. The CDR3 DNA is TGTGCCAGCCGGACAGGGAACTCCTACGAGCAGTACTTC. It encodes CASRTGNSYEQYF.

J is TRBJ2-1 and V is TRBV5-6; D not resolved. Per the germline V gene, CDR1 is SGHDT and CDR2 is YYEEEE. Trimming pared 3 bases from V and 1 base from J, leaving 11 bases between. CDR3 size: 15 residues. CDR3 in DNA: TGTGCCAGCAGCTCAAACTGGGGTTCCTACAATGAGCAGTTCTTC. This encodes CASSSNWGSYNEQFF.

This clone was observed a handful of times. CDR3 sequence: CASTPSTVLHGYTF. Here the CDR3 DNA reads TGTGCCAGCACCCCGTCAACAGTCCTCCATGGCTACACCTTC. This chain connects TRBV6-1 to TRBJ1-2, with D unresolved. The germline V gene has CDR1 MNHNS and CDR2 SASEGT. Trimming cost V 7 bases and J 6 bases, with 18 bases left between them. The CDR3 totals 14 residues.

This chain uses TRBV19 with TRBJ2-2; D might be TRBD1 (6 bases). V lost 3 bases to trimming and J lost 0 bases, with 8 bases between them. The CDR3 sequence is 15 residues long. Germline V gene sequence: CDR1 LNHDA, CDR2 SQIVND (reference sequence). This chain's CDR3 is CASSIQGSNTGELFF. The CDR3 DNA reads TGTGCCAGTAGTATCCAGGGGTCGAACACCGGGGAGCTGTTTTTT.

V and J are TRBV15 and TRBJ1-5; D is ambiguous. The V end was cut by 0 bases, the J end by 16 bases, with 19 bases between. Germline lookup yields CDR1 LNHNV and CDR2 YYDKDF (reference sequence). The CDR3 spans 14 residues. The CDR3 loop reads CATSRDGDGRLRHF. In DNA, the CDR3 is TGTGCCACCAGCAGAGATGGAGATGGGAGGTTGCGACATTTT. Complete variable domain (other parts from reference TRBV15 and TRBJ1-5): DAMVIQNPRYQVTQFGKPVTLSCSQTLNHNVMYWYQQKSSQAPKLLFHYYDKDFNNEADTPDNFQSRRPNTSFCFLDIRSPGLGDTAMYLCATSRDGDGRLRHFGDGTRLSIL.

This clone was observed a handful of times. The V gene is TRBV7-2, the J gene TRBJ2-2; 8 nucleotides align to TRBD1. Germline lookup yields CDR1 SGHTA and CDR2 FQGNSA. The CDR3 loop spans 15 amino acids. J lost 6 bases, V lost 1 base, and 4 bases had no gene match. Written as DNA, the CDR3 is TGTGCCAGCAGCTTAGTGGCGACAGGGGCCGGGGAGCTGTTTTTT. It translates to CASSLVATGAGELFF.

The CDR3 nucleotides read TGTGCCAGCAGCGTAGGAGGGGGACTAGCGGTCCAAGAGACCCAGTACTTC. Its translation is CASSVGGGLAVQETQYF. The rearrangement joins TRBV9 to TRBJ2-5; 11 bases are shared with TRBD2. Germline CDR1 and CDR2: SGDLS and YYNGEE. The V and J ends lost 0 bases and 1 base, in that order; junction bases with no gene match: 5. The CDR3 spans 17 residues.

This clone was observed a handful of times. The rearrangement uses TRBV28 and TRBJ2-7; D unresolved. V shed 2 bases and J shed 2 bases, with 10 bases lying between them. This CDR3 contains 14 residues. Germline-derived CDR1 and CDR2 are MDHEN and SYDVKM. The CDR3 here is CASSLPGPTYEQYF. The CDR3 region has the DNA TGTGCCAGCAGTTTACCCGGGCCCACCTACGAGCAGTACTTC.

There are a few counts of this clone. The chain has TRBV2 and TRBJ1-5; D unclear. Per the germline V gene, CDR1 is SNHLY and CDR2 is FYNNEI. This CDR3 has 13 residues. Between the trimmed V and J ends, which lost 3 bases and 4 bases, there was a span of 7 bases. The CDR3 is CASSDDFNQPQHF. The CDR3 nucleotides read TGTGCCAGCAGTGATGATTTTAATCAGCCCCAGCATTTT.

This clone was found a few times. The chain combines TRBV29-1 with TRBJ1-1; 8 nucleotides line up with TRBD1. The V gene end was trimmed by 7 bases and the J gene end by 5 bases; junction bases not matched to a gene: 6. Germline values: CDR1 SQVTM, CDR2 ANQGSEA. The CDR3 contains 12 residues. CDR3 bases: TGCAGCGGTGGGACAGGAGGGACTGAAGCTTTCTTT. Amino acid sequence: CSGGTGGTEAFF.

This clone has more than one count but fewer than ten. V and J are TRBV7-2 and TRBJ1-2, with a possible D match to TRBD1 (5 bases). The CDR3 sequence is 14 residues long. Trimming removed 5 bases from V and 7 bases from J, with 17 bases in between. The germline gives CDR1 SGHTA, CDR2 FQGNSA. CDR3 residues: CASSPRQGGGGYTF. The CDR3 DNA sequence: TGTGCCAGCAGCCCACGGCAGGGAGGTGGTGGCTACACCTTC.